A single sample gave rise to the 25 T cell receptor beta chains below, sequenced in a study of Graves' ophthalmopathy and Graves' hyperthyroidism. The sequenced template was RNA, covering the TCR beta CDR3 region. First-round RT-PCR with HTBI primers preceded a second-round multiplex PCR. TCRdb ran MiXCR on the multiplex PCR reads and lists one entry per CDR3 protein. Of about 340,000 distinct CDR3 sequences in the sample, 15% to 20% were seen once. Sequenced: peripheral blood. The origin of the receptors is an adult man with Graves' ophthalmopathy.

There are many counts of this clonotype. The rearrangement links TRBV30 to TRBJ1-1; D unresolved. Germline loops: CDR1 GTSNPN, CDR2 SVGIG (reference sequence). The CDR3 contains 12 residues. V lost 3 bases, J lost 2 bases, and 7 bases lay in between. CDR3 DNA: TGTGCCTGGAGATGGAAAAACACTGAAGCTTTCTTT. This translates into CAWRWKNTEAFF.

This clonotype was observed at least ten times. V is TRBV28 and J is TRBJ2-4, with D possibly TRBD2 on 5 matching bases. Trimming removed 6 bases at V and 0 bases at J, with 6 bases between. The CDR3 contains 13 residues. Germline V gives CDR1 MDHEN, CDR2 SYDVKM. The DNA of the CDR3 is TGTGCCAGCAGGGGGAGAGCCAAAAACATTCAGTACTTC. This sequence encodes CASRGRAKNIQYF.

This clonotype was seen repeatedly, ten times or more. The chain has TRBV30 and TRBJ2-7; 10 bases agree with TRBD1. Germline V lookup: CDR1 GTSNPN, CDR2 SVGIG (reference sequence). The CDR3 length is 13 residues. The V and J ends lost 5 bases and 4 bases, in that order; junction bases with no gene match: 5. This chain's CDR3 is CAWGQGVIYEQYF. The CDR3 coding sequence is TGTGCCTGGGGACAGGGGGTTATATACGAGCAGTACTTC.

This clonotype was seen repeatedly, ten times or more. The chain carries TRBV6-6 and TRBJ1-1, with no clear D. Trimming stripped 9 bases from V and 1 base from J, with 12 bases between. Germline loops: CDR1 MNHNY, CDR2 SVGAGI (reference sequence). This CDR3 has 13 amino acids. CDR3 bases: TGTGCCAGGGTCCGACCCGGGAACACTGAAGCTTTCTTT. Amino acids: CARVRPGNTEAFF.

This clonotype has a count of ten or more. The genes are TRBV6-1 and TRBJ1-6; D is possibly TRBD1 (5 bases). This CDR3 has 14 amino acids. Germline assignment: CDR1 MNHNS and CDR2 SASEGT. Trimming removed 6 bases at V and 8 bases at J, with 14 bases between. CDR3 sequence: CASSRTFKDSPLHF. CDR3 nucleotide sequence: TGTGCCAGCAGCCGGACATTTAAAGATTCACCCCTCCACTTT.

This clonotype showed up many times. This chain links TRBV11-1 with TRBJ1-2; D is perhaps TRBD1 (6 bases). Looked up from germline, CDR1 is SGHAT and CDR2 is FQDESV (reference sequence). Trimming took off 6 bases at V and 4 bases at J, with 24 bases between the two ends. The CDR3 extends over 17 amino acids. The CDR3: CASSYTNVGGAGYGYTF. Written as DNA, the CDR3 is TGTGCCAGCAGTTACACTAATGTCGGGGGCGCAGGCTATGGCTACACCTTC.

This clonotype was recorded many times. The gene calls are TRBV11-1 and TRBJ2-6, with D possibly TRBD1 on 6 matching bases. CDR3 size: 16 residues. V lost 1 base and J lost 0, with 7 bases in between. Germline lookup yields CDR1 SGHAT and CDR2 FQDESV (reference sequence). This CDR3 is CASSLGTDSGANVLTF. CDR3 bases: TGTGCCAGCAGCTTAGGGACAGACTCTGGGGCCAACGTCCTGACTTTC. The full variable domain, completed using reference TRBV11-1 and TRBJ2-6, is EAEVAQSPRYKITEKSQAVAFWCDPISGHATLYWYRQILGQGPELLVQFQDESVVDDSQLPKDRFSAERLKGVDSTLKIQPAELGDSAMYLCASSLGTDSGANVLTFGAGSRLTVL.

The rearrangement joins TRBV7-2 to TRBJ2-5; 7 bases map to TRBD2. Germline CDR1 is SGHTA and CDR2 is FQGNSA. The CDR3 has 14 residues. Trimming took 0 bases from V and 4 from J; bases not matched to a gene: 2. The CDR3 bases are TGTGCCAGCAGCTTAGCGGGGAGGGGAGAGACCCAGTACTTC. This sequence encodes CASSLAGRGETQYF. The full variable domain, in which reference TRBV7-2 and TRBJ2-5 provide the parts outside the CDR3, is GAGVSQSPSNKVTEKGKDVELRCDPISGHTALYWYRQSLGQGLEFLIYFQGNSAPDKSGLPSDRFSAERTGGSVSTLTIQRTQQEDSAVYLCASSLAGRGETQYFGPGTRLLVL.

The table lists this clonotype with a few counts. CDR3 region: CASSRLPGQGSYEQYF. In nucleotides, the CDR3 is TGTGCCAGCTCCCGTCTCCCCGGACAGGGGAGTTACGAGCAGTACTTC. The chain combines TRBV18 with TRBJ2-7; 9 nucleotides agree with TRBD1. CDR3 length: 16 amino acids. Germline-derived CDR1 and CDR2 are KGHSH and LQKENI. Trimming at V came to 6 bases and at J to 4 bases, leaving 13 bases not matched to a gene.

This clonotype was picked up many times. The CDR3 here is CASSEAAGYSNQPQHF. CDR3 nucleotides: TGTGCCAGCAGTGAAGCGGCAGGTTATAGCAATCAGCCCCAGCATTTT. The chain carries TRBV2 and TRBJ1-5, with unresolved D. Germline CDR1 is SNHLY and CDR2 is FYNNEI. CDR3 length: 16 amino acids. Deletions cut 0 bases from V and 0 bases from J, with 9 bases between.

This clonotype was detected once. This chain links TRBV12-3 or TRBV12-4 with TRBJ2-5; 9 nucleotides match TRBD1. Trimming took 5 bases from V and 5 from J; bases not matched to a gene: 9. The CDR3 is made up of 15 amino acids. CDR3 protein: CASSQDSTGGETQYF. CDR3 nucleotide sequence: TGTGCCAGCAGTCAAGACTCGACAGGGGGGGAGACCCAGTACTTC.

This clonotype showed up many times. CDR3 residues: CASSEGRAYGYTF. The CDR3 DNA reads as TGTGCCAGCAGTGAGGGCAGGGCCTATGGCTACACCTTC. The chain has TRBV6-1 and TRBJ1-2, with D possibly TRBD1 on 5 matching bases. V was shortened by 3 bases and J by 4 bases, with 9 bases between the two germline ends. CDR3 size: 13 residues. Germline-derived CDR1 and CDR2 are MNHNS and SASEGT.

As to this clonotype: A read error may be the cause here, since a much bigger clone is one base away. V gene TRBV5-4 combines with J gene TRBJ2-7, with D possibly matching TRBD1 (8 bases). This CDR3 spans 17 amino acids. Per the germline V gene, CDR1 is SGHNT and CDR2 is YYREEE (reference sequence). CDR3 bases: TGTACCAGCAGCTTGCTGAGTCCGGACAGGGAGGGGTACGAGCAGTACTTC. Protein sequence: CTSSLLSPDREGYEQYF.

Ten or more counts support this clonotype. The chain joins TRBV5-1 to TRBJ1-1; no firm D call. CDR3 length: 14 residues. Looked up from germline, CDR1 is SGHRS and CDR2 is YFSETQ. The V end lost 0 bases, the J end lost 4 bases, and 10 bases lay between the germline ends. CDR3 nucleotides: TGCGCCAGCAGCTTGGAGCGGGTATCCACTGAAGCTTTCTTT. This translates into CASSLERVSTEAFF.

This clonotype was counted ten times or more. The chain recombines TRBV24-1 with TRBJ1-1; weak D call: TRBD1 (6 bases). The CDR3 covers 13 residues. Between the trimmed V and J ends, which lost 4 bases and 8 bases, there was a span of 13 bases. The V gene's germline CDR1 is KGHDR and CDR2 SFDVKD. The CDR3 sequence is CATSEGHRTEAFF. The DNA for the CDR3 is TGTGCCACCAGTGAGGGACATAGGACGGAAGCTTTCTTT.

The rearrangement links TRBV28 to TRBJ2-7, with 7 bases matching TRBD1. V dropped 5 bases and J dropped 0; count of bases not matched to a gene: 7. CDR3 length equals 15 residues. Germline loops: CDR1 MDHEN, CDR2 SYDVKM. DNA of the CDR3: TGTGCCAGCAGTAGCCTCAGGGGGATCTCCTACGAGCAGTACTTC. Translated, it gives CASSSLRGISYEQYF. Looking up the rest from reference TRBV28 and TRBJ2-7 gives the full variable domain: DVKVTQSSRYLVKRTGEKVFLECVQDMDHENMFWYRQDPGLGLRLIYFSYDVKMKEKGDIPEGYSVSREKKERFSLILESASTNQTSMYLCASSSLRGISYEQYFGPGTRLTVT.

The sample holds many counts of this clonotype. The chain employs TRBV19 and TRBJ2-1, with 11 bases lining up with TRBD2. The CDR3 is made up of 15 amino acids. Germline assignment: CDR1 LNHDA and CDR2 SQIVND (reference sequence). The junction had 5 bases not matched to a gene; V was cut back by 7 bases and J by 3 bases. In DNA, the CDR3 is TGTGCCAGTATGAGGGGGACTAGCGGCTACAATGAGCAGTTCTTC. Translating gives CASMRGTSGYNEQFF.

This clonotype was counted ten times or more. J is TRBJ2-7 and V is TRBV18, with D possibly being TRBD1 (6 bases). The V and J ends lost 3 bases and 5 bases respectively, with 14 bases between them. Germline CDR1 and CDR2: KGHSH and LQKENI. This CDR3 has 14 residues. The CDR3 region is CASSPGDIRHEQYF. CDR3 coding DNA: TGTGCCAGCTCACCGGGGGACATCCGCCACGAGCAGTACTTC.

This clonotype was detected once. The chain couples TRBV11-2 to TRBJ2-5; 7 bases fit TRBD1. The trim removed 8 bases at V and 1 base at J, leaving 4 bases unmatched. Per the germline V gene, CDR1 is SGHAT and CDR2 is FQNNGV. The CDR3 spans 13 residues. The CDR3: CASGGQVQETQYF. The CDR3 DNA follows: TGTGCCAGCGGCGGACAGGTCCAAGAGACCCAGTACTTC. The full variable domain, with the rest looked up from reference TRBV11-2 and TRBJ2-5, is EAGVAQSPRYKIIEKRQSVAFWCNPISGHATLYWYQQILGQGPKLLIQFQNNGVVDDSQLPKDRFSAERLKGVDSTLKIQPAKLEDSAVYLCASGGQVQETQYFGPGTRLLVL.

The chain carries TRBV7-8 and TRBJ1-6; D perhaps matches TRBD1 (5 bases). In germline, CDR1 is SGHVS, CDR2 FQNEAQ. This CDR3 spans 16 amino acids. V was clipped by 9 bases and J by 10 bases, with 25 bases between them. The CDR3 sequence is CASSPRDDGQWSPLHF. As DNA, the CDR3 is TGTGCCAGTAGTCCCCGGGACGACGGACAATGGTCACCCCTCCACTTT.

This clonotype was observed many times. The CDR3, as DNA: TGTGCCAGCAGCTTAACATCCTCTGGAAACACCATATATTTT. Its translation is CASSLTSSGNTIYF. The chain recombines TRBV11-2 with TRBJ1-3; D unresolved. The V gene's germline CDR1 is SGHAT and CDR2 FQNNGV. Trimming left V 2 bases short and J 0 bases short, with 5 bases between. The CDR3 runs to 14 residues.

Ten or more counts support this clonotype. The gene calls are TRBV3-1 and TRBJ1-1, with D unresolved. CDR1 is LGHDT and CDR2 is YNNKEL in the germline V gene (reference sequence). There are 14 residues in the CDR3. The ends were cut back, 0 bases at V and 0 bases at J, with 5 bases in the middle. CDR3 nucleotide sequence: TGTGCCAGCAGCCAAGACAGGTTGAACACTGAAGCTTTCTTT. Its protein is CASSQDRLNTEAFF.

This clonotype was recorded at least ten times. This chain uses TRBV6-2 or TRBV6-3 with TRBJ2-6; TRBD1 matches at 7 bases. This CDR3 is 17 amino acids long. V lost 7 bases to trimming and J lost 0 bases; unmatched junction nucleotides: 9. Looked up from germline, CDR1 is MNHEY and CDR2 is SVGEGT. This chain's CDR3 is CASMRAGGNSGANVLTF. DNA of the CDR3: TGTGCCAGCATGAGGGCAGGGGGAAACTCTGGGGCCAACGTCCTGACTTTC.

This clonotype was seen at least ten times. The chain uses TRBV12-3 or TRBV12-4 and TRBJ1-5, with unresolved D. V lost 1 base to trimming and J lost 3 bases, with 7 bases between them. The CDR3 is 14 residues long. The CDR3, as DNA: TGTGCCAGCAGTTTAGGCGAGTTCAATCAGCCCCAGCATTTT. Residues: CASSLGEFNQPQHF.

At least ten counts were recorded for this clonotype. Here the CDR3 DNA reads TGCGCCAGCAGCCAAGATTCTGACAGGGAGCTGGTGGGCCAGTACTTC. Its translation is CASSQDSDRELVGQYF. The V call is TRBV4-1, the J call TRBJ2-5; 7 positions agree with TRBD1. Germline V gene data show CDR1 as MGHRA and CDR2 as YSYEKL. The CDR3 consists of 16 residues. Trimming at V came to 0 bases and at J to 10 bases, leaving 14 bases not matched to a gene.